This T cell receptor (beta chain) was profiled in a study of T cell repertoires in aging, cancer and after chemotherapy. The overall study: Over several months to years, re-sampled healthy donor repertoires clearly shared clones.

Peripheral blood genomic DNA, not sorted cells or RNA, was the template. CDR1 is DFQATT, CDR2 SNEGSKA, per germline (reference sequence). V shed 0 bases and J shed 7 bases, with 15 bases lying between them. The CDR3 totals 14 residues. Rearranged V-D-J TRB sequences were amplified with a mixed TRB-A/B primer pool. MiXCR, run by TCRdb on the multiplex PCR reads, gives a single entry per CDR3 protein. The data show about 6,800 distinct CDR3 sequences, with less than 45% seen just once and 15% held by the top ten. V usage is TRBV20-1 and J usage is TRBJ1-2, with D tentatively TRBD1 (5 bases). This TCR was sampled from a human donor in good health. Sequenced material: blood. The CDR3 DNA follows: TGCAGTGCTAGAGATCGGGCAGGGTGGAGTGGCTACACCTTC. Its translation: CSARDRAGWSGYTF.